This T cell receptor (beta chain) came from a study of cytomegalovirus exposure and HLA in healthy donors. Study outcomes and limitations: Follow-up analysis seemed to connect common viral pathogens with several of the most significant clusters identified. Among the CMV-associated chains, three were confirmed in vitro as specific for CMV antigens. For TCR beta chains, V- and J-gene trimming was later linked to a missense DCLRE1C variant.

PCR was performed using 60 Vbeta and 13 Jbeta primers. Profiled with immunoSEQ multiplex PCR; TCRdb holds only in-frame clones, not every one. The table lists some 150,000 clones, less than 80% of them singletons, with 2.5% to 3% in the top ten. The germline V gene has CDR1 SEHNR and CDR2 FQNEAQ (reference sequence). The length of the CDR3 is 14 residues. V was shortened by 1 base and J by 5 bases, with 10 bases between the two germline ends. Worth noting for this clone: Its antigen is currently unknown.

Likely unrecorded immune exposures existed in these nominally healthy donors. The chain joins TRBV7-9 to TRBJ2-3; a possible D gene is TRBD2 (6 bases). This TCR was sampled from a man in his forties or fifties in good health and CMV-seronegative. Sequencing used PBMCs. CDR3 residues: CASSLGREVDTQYF. DNA of the CDR3: TGTGCCAGCAGCTTAGGCAGGGAGGTAGATACGCAGTATTTT.